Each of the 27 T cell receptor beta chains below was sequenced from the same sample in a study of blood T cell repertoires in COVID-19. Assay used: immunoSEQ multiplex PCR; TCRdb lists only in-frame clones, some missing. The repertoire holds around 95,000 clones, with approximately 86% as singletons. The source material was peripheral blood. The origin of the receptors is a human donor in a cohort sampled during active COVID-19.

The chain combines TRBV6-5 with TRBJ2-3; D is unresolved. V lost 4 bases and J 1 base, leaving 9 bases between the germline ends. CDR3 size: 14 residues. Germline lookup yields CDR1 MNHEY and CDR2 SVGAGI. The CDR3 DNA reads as TGTGCCAGCAGTTCCTTGGGCCGCACAGATACGCAGTATTTT. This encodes CASSSLGRTDTQYF.

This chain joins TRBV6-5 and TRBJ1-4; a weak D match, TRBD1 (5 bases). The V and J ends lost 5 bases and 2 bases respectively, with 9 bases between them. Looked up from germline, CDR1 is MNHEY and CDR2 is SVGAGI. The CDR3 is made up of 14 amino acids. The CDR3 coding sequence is TGTGCCAGCAGTCAGGGTGGTACTAATGAAAAACTGTTTTTT. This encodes CASSQGGTNEKLFF.

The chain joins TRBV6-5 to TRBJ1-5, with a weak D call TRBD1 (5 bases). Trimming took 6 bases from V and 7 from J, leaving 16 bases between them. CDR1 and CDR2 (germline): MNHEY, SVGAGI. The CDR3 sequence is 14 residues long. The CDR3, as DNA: TGTGCCAGCAGCGTGTCAGGGTTAAACCAGCCCCAGCATTTT. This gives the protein CASSVSGLNQPQHF.

The CDR3 sequence: CASSPRDKTYEQYF. The CDR3 DNA follows: TGTGCCAGCAGTCCACGGGACAAAACCTACGAGCAGTACTTC. The V gene is TRBV28, the J gene TRBJ2-7; the D gene is possibly TRBD1 (6 bases). V was pared by 5 bases and J by 2 bases, with 13 bases between. This CDR3 is 14 amino acids long. Germline assignment: CDR1 MDHEN and CDR2 SYDVKM.

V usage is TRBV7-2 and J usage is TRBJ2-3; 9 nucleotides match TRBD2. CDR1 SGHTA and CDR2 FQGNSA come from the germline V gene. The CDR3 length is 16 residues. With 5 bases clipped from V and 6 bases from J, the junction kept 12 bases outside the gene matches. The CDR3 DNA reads TGTGCCAGCAGCCCGCGCTCCGGGACTAGCATGGATACGCAGTATTTT. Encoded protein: CASSPRSGTSMDTQYF.

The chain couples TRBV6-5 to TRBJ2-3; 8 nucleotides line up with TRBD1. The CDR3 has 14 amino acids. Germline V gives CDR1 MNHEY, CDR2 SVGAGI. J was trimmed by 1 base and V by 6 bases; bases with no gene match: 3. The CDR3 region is CASRKDRGTDTQYF. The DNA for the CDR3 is TGTGCCAGCAGGAAGGACAGGGGCACAGATACGCAGTATTTT.

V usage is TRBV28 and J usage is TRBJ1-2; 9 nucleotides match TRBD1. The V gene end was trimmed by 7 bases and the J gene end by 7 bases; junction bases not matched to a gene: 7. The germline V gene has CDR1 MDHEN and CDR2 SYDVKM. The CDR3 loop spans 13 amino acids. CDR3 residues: CASKLRDRVGYTF. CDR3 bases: TGTGCCAGCAAACTCCGGGACAGGGTTGGCTACACCTTC.

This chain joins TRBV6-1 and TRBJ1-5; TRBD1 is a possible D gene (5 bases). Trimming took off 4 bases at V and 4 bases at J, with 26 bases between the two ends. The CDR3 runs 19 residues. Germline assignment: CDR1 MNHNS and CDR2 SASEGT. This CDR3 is CASSVREGHLSAVNQPQHF. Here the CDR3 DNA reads TGTGCCAGCAGTGTTAGGGAGGGGCACCTATCGGCGGTGAATCAGCCCCAGCATTTT.

DNA for the CDR3: TGTGCCAGCAGCGCCACTAGCGCGTGGGGCACAGATACGCAGTATTTT. Its translation: CASSATSAWGTDTQYF. The chain combines TRBV9 with TRBJ2-3; TRBD2 matches at 7 bases. The CDR3 loop spans 16 amino acids. The J segment lost 1 base and the V segment lost 3 bases, leaving 8 bases of the junction unmatched. Germline V gene data show CDR1 as SGDLS and CDR2 as YYNGEE.

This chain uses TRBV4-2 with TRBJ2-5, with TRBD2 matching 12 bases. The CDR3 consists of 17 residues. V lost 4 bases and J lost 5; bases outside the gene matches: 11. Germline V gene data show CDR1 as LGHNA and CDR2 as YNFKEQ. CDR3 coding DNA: TGTGCCAGCAGCCCTCTCCAAACTAGCGGGAGGTTGGAGACCCAGTACTTC. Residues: CASSPLQTSGRLETQYF.

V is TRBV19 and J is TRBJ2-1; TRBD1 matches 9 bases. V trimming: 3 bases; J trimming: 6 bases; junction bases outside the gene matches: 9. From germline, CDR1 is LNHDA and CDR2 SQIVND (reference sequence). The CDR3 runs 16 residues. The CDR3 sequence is CASSMLGQGGGNEQFF. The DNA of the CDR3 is TGTGCCAGTAGTATGTTGGGACAGGGAGGCGGCAATGAGCAGTTCTTC.

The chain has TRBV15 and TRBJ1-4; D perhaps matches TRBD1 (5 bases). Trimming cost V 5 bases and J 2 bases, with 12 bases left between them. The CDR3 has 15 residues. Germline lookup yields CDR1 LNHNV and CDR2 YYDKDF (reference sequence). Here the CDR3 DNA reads TGTGCCACCAGCCAAACAGGCTCCACTAATGAAAAACTGTTTTTT. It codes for CATSQTGSTNEKLFF.

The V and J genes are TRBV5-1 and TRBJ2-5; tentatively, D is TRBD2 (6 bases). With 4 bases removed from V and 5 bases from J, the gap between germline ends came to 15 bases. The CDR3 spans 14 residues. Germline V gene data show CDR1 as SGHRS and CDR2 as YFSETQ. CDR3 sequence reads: CASSPGAAGETQYF. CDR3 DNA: TGCGCCAGCAGCCCCGGAGCAGCGGGCGAGACCCAGTACTTC.

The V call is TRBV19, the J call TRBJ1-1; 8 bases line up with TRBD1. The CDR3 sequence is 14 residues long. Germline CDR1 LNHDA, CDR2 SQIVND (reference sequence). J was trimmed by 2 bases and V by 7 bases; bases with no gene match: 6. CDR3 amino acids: CASTLGQANTEAFF. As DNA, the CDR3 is TGTGCCAGTACCCTGGGACAGGCAAACACTGAAGCTTTCTTT.

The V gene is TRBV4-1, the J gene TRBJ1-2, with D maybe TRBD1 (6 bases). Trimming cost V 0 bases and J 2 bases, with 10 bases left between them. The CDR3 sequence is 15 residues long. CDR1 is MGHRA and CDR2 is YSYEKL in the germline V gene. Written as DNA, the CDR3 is TGCGCCAGCAGCCAAGAGGGGGCGACCAACTATGGCTACACCTTC. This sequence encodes CASSQEGATNYGYTF.

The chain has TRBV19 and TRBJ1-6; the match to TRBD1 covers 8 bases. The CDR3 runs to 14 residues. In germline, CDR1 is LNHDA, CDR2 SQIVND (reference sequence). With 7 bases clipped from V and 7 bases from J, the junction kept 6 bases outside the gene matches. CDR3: CASTGTGHNSPLHF. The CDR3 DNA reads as TGTGCCAGTACCGGGACAGGCCACAATTCACCCCTCCACTTT.

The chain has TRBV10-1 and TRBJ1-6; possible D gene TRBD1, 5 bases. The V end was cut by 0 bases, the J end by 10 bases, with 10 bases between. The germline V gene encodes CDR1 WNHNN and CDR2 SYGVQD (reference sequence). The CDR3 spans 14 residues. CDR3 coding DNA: TGCGCCAGCAGTGAGTCGACAGAAGGATCACCCCTCCACTTT. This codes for CASSESTEGSPLHF.

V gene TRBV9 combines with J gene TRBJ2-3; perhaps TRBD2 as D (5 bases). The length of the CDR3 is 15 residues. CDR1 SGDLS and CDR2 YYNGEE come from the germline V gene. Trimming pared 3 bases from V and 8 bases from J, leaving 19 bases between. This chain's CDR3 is CASSDIRGSTGTQYF. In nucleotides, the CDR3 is TGTGCCAGCAGCGACATACGGGGTTCTACTGGTACGCAGTATTTT.

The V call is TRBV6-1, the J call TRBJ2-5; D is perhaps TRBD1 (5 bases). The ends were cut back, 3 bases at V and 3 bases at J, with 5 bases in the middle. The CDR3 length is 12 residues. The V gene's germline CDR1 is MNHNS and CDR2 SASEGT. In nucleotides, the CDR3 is TGTGCCAGCAGTGACAGGGAAGAGACCCAGTACTTC. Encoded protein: CASSDREETQYF.

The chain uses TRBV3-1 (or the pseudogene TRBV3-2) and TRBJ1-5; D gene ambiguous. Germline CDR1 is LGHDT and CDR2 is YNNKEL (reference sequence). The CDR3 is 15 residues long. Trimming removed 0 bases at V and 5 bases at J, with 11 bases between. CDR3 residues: CASSQDTGWDQPQHF. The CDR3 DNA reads TGTGCCAGCAGCCAAGATACCGGGTGGGATCAGCCCCAGCATTTT.

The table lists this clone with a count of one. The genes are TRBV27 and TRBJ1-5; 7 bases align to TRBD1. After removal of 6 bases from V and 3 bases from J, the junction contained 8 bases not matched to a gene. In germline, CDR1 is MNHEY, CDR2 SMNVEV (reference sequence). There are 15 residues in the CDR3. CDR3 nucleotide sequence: TGTGCCAGCAGGGTCAGGGGGACGGACAATCAGCCCCAGCATTTT. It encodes CASRVRGTDNQPQHF.

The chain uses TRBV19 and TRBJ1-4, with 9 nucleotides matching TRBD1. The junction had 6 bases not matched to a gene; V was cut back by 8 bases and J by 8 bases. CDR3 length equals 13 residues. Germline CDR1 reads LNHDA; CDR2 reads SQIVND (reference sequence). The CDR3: CASLGQGGEKLFF. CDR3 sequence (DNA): TGTGCCAGTCTGGGACAGGGTGGAGAAAAACTGTTTTTT.

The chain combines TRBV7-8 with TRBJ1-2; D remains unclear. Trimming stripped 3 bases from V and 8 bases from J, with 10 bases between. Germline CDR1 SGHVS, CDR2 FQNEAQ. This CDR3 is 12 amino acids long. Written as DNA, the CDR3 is TGTGCCAGCAGCTTTTACGGCGGCGGCTACACCTTC. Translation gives CASSFYGGGYTF.

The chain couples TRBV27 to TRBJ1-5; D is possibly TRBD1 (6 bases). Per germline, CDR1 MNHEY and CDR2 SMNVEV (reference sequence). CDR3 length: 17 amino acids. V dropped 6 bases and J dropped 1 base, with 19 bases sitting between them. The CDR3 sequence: CASSRNLGGQSNQPQHF. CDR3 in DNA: TGTGCCAGCAGCCGAAACCTCGGGGGGCAGAGCAATCAGCCCCAGCATTTT.

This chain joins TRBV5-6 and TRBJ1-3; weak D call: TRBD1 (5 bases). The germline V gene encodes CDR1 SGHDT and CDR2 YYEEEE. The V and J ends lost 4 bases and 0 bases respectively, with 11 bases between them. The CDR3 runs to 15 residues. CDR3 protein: CASSGRGLSGNTIYF. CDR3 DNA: TGTGCCAGCAGCGGAAGGGGCCTCTCTGGAAACACCATATATTTT.

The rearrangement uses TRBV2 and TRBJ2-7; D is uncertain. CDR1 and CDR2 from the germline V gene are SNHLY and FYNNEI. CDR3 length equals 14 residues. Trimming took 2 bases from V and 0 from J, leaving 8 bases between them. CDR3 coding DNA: TGTGCCAGCAGTGAACGGCCGGGCTCCTACGAGCAGTACTTC. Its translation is CASSERPGSYEQYF.

The DNA for the CDR3 is TGTGCCAGCAGCGTAGGGAATAGCCGAGGCTCCTACAATGAGCAGTTCTTC. Translation: CASSVGNSRGSYNEQFF. V usage is TRBV9 and J usage is TRBJ2-1; no clear D gene. This CDR3 has 17 amino acids. Trimming removed 0 bases from V and 0 bases from J, with 13 bases in between. In germline, CDR1 is SGDLS, CDR2 YYNGEE.